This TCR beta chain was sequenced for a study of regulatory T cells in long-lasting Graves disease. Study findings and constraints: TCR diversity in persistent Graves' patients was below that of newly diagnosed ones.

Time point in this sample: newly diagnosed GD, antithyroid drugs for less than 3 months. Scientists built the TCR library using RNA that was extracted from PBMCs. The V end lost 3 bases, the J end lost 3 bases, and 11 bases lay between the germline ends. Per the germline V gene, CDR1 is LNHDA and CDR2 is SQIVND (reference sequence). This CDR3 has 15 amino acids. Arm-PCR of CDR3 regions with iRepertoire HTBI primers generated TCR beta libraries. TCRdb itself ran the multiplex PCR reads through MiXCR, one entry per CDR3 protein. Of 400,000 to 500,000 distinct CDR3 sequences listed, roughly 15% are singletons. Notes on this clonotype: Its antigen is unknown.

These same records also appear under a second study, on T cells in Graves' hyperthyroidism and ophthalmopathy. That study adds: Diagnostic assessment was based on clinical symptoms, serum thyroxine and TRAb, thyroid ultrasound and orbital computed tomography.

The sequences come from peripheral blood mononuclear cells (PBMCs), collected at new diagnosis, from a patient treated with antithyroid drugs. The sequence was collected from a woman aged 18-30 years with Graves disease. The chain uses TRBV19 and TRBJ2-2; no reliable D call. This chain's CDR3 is CASSMRLPHTGELFF. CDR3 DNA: TGTGCCAGTAGTATGAGGCTGCCCCACACCGGGGAGCTGTTTTTT.